The rows below give T cell receptor beta chains drawn from one sample of a study of immunodeficiency. The assay was immunoSEQ multiplex PCR, and TCRdb's table has in-frame clones only and misses some. The sample contains about 1,400 clones, 95% to 96% of which appear only once. Material for sequencing was CD4+ T cells from blood. The source of these receptors is a girl aged 2 to 10. Each CDR3 is given without its conserved first and last residue.

J gene | V gene | CDR3 protein
TRBJ1-4 | TRBV2 | ASSETPGQPVKLF
TRBJ1-5 | TRBV28 | ASSLFPRNSNQPQH
TRBJ2-7 | TRBV6-5 | ASSWSGNLRYEQY
TRBJ1-2 | TRBV5-1 | ASSLEGVGYT
TRBJ2-7 | TRBV9 | ASSDGLAGFYEQY
TRBJ1-1 | TRBV2 | ASSKISGGAF
TRBJ1-1 | TRBV4-1 | ASSQWGQDRKNTEAF
TRBJ2-7 | TRBV28 | ASTSAGVGYEQY
TRBJ2-1 | TRBV2 | ASSRQGASSYNEQF
TRBJ1-2 | TRBV5-6 | ASSLTPTGRHGYT
TRBJ1-1 | TRBV29-1 | SVESTLFTEAF
TRBJ2-1 | TRBV9 | ASSVGTSGRTNEQF
TRBJ2-1 | TRBV15 | ATSRGGLAGVLNEQF
TRBJ2-1 | TRBV5-4 | ASSQRGSGRVNEQF
TRBJ2-2 | TRBV19 | ASTPVWGGELF
TRBJ2-1 | TRBV12-5 | ASGLRLAGVKGYNEQF